A selection of T cell receptor beta chains follows, all from one sample in a study of graft-versus-host responses after intestinal transplantation. Sequencing was performed with immunoSEQ multiplex PCR; in TCRdb, only in-frame clones are kept and a portion is missing. The sample has 96,000 or so clones, around nine tenths seen once. These receptors have no known antigen. This specimen consisted of unstimulated CD4+ T cells sorted from spleen or lymph node cells, obtained before intestinal transplant. The origin of the receptors is a human donor who received an intestinal transplant. Each CDR3 is given with its conserved first and last residue. A D gene is named only where the DNA matches it firmly. Some rows mark clone size as missing; the rest say once, few, many or name a class of expanded clone.

J: TRBJ2-7
size: .
D: .
V: TRBV4-2
CDR3: CASSPGGGSISREQYF
DNA: TGTGCCAGCAGCCCGGGGGGCGGGAGTATCTCGAGGGAGCAGTACTTC

J: TRBJ1-3
size: .
D: TRBD1
V: TRBV6-5
CDR3: CASSYSAGGAGNTIYF
DNA: TGTGCCAGCAGTTACTCGGCAGGGGGCGCCGGAAACACCATATATTTT

J: TRBJ1-5
size: .
D: .
V: TRBV6-5
CDR3: CASSLTSNQPQHF
DNA: TGTGCCAGCAGTTTGACAAGCAATCAGCCCCAGCATTTT

J: TRBJ2-7
size: .
D: .
V: TRBV4-1
CDR3: CASSQGMFLRRERRDEQYF
DNA: TGCGCCAGCAGCCAAGGAATGTTCCTTCGGAGGGAACGCCGGGACGAGCAGTACTTC

J: TRBJ1-4
size: .
D: .
V: TRBV6-5
CDR3: CAGNRSPNEKLFF
DNA: TGTGCCGGTAACAGGTCCCCTAATGAAAAACTGTTTTTT

J: TRBJ2-3
size: .
D: .
V: TRBV28
CDR3: CASSSAGVALADTQYF
DNA: TGTGCCAGCAGTTCAGCAGGGGTGGCTTTAGCAGATACGCAGTATTTT

J: TRBJ1-1
size: .
D: .
V: TRBV4-2
CDR3: CASSQQQGIGDTEAFF
DNA: TGTGCCAGCAGCCAACAACAGGGAATAGGTGACACTGAAGCTTTCTTT

J: TRBJ1-2
size: .
D: TRBD1
V: TRBV7-9
CDR3: CASSLAAPTGADYGYTF
DNA: TGTGCCAGCAGCTTAGCGGCCCCGACAGGGGCGGACTATGGCTACACCTTC

J: TRBJ2-7
size: .
D: .
V: TRBV5-4
CDR3: CASSLGSIPYEQYF
DNA: TGTGCCAGCAGCCTCGGGAGTATACCCTACGAGCAGTACTTC

J: TRBJ1-2
size: once
D: TRBD1
V: TRBV6-6
CDR3: CASSRTGQGASYGYTF
DNA: TGTGCCAGCAGCCGAACCGGACAGGGGGCAAGCTATGGCTACACCTTC

J: TRBJ2-5
size: .
D: .
V: TRBV18
CDR3: CASSPLGETQYF
DNA: TGTGCCAGCTCACCCCTAGGAGAGACCCAGTACTTC

J: TRBJ2-3
size: .
D: TRBD2
V: TRBV4-2
CDR3: CASSPGLARTDTQYF
DNA: TGTGCCAGCAGCCCGGGACTAGCCCGCACAGATACGCAGTATTTT

J: TRBJ1-3
size: .
D: .
V: TRBV7-3
CDR3: CASSLSGTASGNTIYF
DNA: TGTGCCAGCAGCTTATCCGGGACTGCCTCTGGAAACACCATATATTTT

J: TRBJ2-3
size: .
D: TRBD2
V: TRBV28
CDR3: CASSAGGTDTQYF
DNA: TGTGCCAGCAGTGCGGGGGGCACAGATACGCAGTATTTT

J: TRBJ2-1
size: .
D: .
V: TRBV19
CDR3: CASIGRGPYNEQFF
DNA: TGTGCCAGTATTGGGCGGGGACCCTACAATGAGCAGTTCTTC

J: TRBJ1-5
size: .
D: TRBD1
V: TRBV18
CDR3: CASSPWDRDNQPQHF
DNA: TGTGCCAGCTCACCTTGGGACAGGGACAATCAGCCCCAGCATTTT

J: TRBJ2-1
size: .
D: TRBD2
V: TRBV19
CDR3: CASGGRTSSYNEQFF
DNA: TGTGCCAGTGGCGGGAGGACCAGCTCCTACAATGAGCAGTTCTTC

J: TRBJ1-1
size: .
D: TRBD1
V: TRBV6-1
CDR3: CASTDRGGYTEAFF
DNA: TGTGCCAGCACCGACAGGGGCGGTTACACTGAAGCTTTCTTT

J: TRBJ1-6
size: .
D: .
V: TRBV4-1
CDR3: CASSQVESGKNSPLHF
DNA: TGCGCCAGCAGCCAAGTAGAGTCAGGGAAGAATTCACCCCTCCACTTT

J: TRBJ2-4
size: .
D: .
V: TRBV5-1
CDR3: CASSLAGAKNIQYF
DNA: TGCGCCAGCAGCTTGGCGGGAGCCAAAAACATTCAGTACTTC

J: TRBJ1-1
size: .
D: .
V: TRBV7-9
CDR3: CASSTDSGEAFF
DNA: TGTGCCAGCAGCACGGACAGTGGTGAAGCTTTCTTT

J: TRBJ1-1
size: .
D: .
V: TRBV28
CDR3: CASSEEGGANTEAFF
DNA: TGTGCCAGCAGTGAGGAGGGGGGGGCGAACACTGAAGCTTTCTTT

J: TRBJ1-6
size: .
D: .
V: TRBV6-5
CDR3: CASSYSDRTTLHF
DNA: TGTGCCAGCAGTTACTCCGACCGGACTACCCTCCACTTT

J: TRBJ2-3
size: once
D: TRBD1
V: TRBV5-1
CDR3: CASSLWGTGVSGDTQYF
DNA: TGCGCCAGCAGCTTGTGGGGGACAGGGGTTTCGGGTGATACGCAGTATTTT

J: TRBJ1-6
size: .
D: TRBD1
V: TRBV10-2
CDR3: CASRDMDRGSSYNSPLHF
DNA: TGCGCCAGCAGAGACATGGACAGGGGAAGCTCCTATAATTCACCCCTCCACTTT

J: TRBJ2-7
size: .
D: .
V: TRBV7-2
CDR3: CASSYRGQGEQYF
DNA: TGTGCCAGCAGCTACCGGGGCCAGGGGGAGCAGTACTTC

J: TRBJ2-1
size: .
D: TRBD1
V: TRBV2
CDR3: CASSADRGSYNEQFF
DNA: TGTGCCAGCAGTGCAGACAGGGGATCCTACAATGAGCAGTTCTTC

J: TRBJ1-1
size: .
D: TRBD1
V: TRBV5-1
CDR3: CASSLTGGEAFF
DNA: TGCGCCAGCAGCTTGACAGGGGGTGAAGCTTTCTTT

J: TRBJ2-2
size: .
D: TRBD2
V: TRBV7-9
CDR3: CASSFRTSGLVTGELFF
DNA: TGTGCCAGCAGCTTCCGGACTAGCGGGCTGGTCACCGGGGAGCTGTTTTTT

J: TRBJ2-7
size: .
D: TRBD1
V: TRBV18
CDR3: CASSPLGTGHREQYF
DNA: TGTGCCAGCTCACCGCTGGGGACAGGGCATAGGGAGCAGTACTTC

J: TRBJ1-3
size: .
D: .
V: TRBV6-6
CDR3: CASSYDGNSGNTIYF
DNA: TGTGCCAGCAGTTACGACGGGAACTCTGGAAACACCATATATTTT

J: TRBJ2-3
size: .
D: TRBD2
V: TRBV5-1
CDR3: CASSFKGGRPVDTQYF
DNA: TGCGCCAGCAGCTTCAAGGGCGGGAGACCTGTAGATACGCAGTATTTT

J: TRBJ2-1
size: .
D: TRBD1
V: TRBV13
CDR3: CASSAPGQGAYEQFF
DNA: TGTGCCAGCAGCGCCCCCGGGCAGGGGGCCTATGAGCAGTTCTTC

J: TRBJ2-7
size: once
D: TRBD2
V: TRBV6-1
CDR3: CASKSSGRAVNEQYF
DNA: TGTGCCAGCAAATCTAGCGGGAGGGCCGTTAACGAGCAGTACTTC

J: TRBJ1-1
size: few
D: TRBD1
V: TRBV2
CDR3: CASSSPGQGVAEAFF
DNA: TGTGCCAGCAGTTCGCCGGGACAGGGGGTCGCTGAAGCTTTCTTT

J: TRBJ2-3
size: .
D: TRBD2
V: TRBV13
CDR3: CASSTIAGGITDTQYF
DNA: TGTGCCAGCAGCACGATAGCGGGGGGAATCACAGATACGCAGTATTTT

J: TRBJ2-4
size: .
D: TRBD1
V: TRBV11-2
CDR3: CASSLVRGRRNIQYF
DNA: TGTGCCAGCAGCTTAGTGAGGGGGCGTAGAAACATTCAGTACTTC

J: TRBJ2-7
size: .
D: .
V: TRBV5-1
CDR3: CASSLGGTNSYEQYF
DNA: TGCGCCAGCAGCTTGGGAGGGACAAACTCCTACGAGCAGTACTTC

J: TRBJ2-3
size: .
D: .
V: TRBV6-1
CDR3: CASSERVQGLGTDTQYF
DNA: TGTGCCAGCAGTGAAAGGGTGCAGGGGTTGGGCACAGATACGCAGTATTTT

J: TRBJ2-3
size: .
D: TRBD2
V: TRBV2
CDR3: CASRYSGTRTDTQYF
DNA: TGTGCCAGCCGTTATAGCGGGACACGCACAGATACGCAGTATTTT

J: TRBJ1-2
size: .
D: TRBD1
V: TRBV28
CDR3: CASTLSGTGTRGYTF
DNA: TGTGCCAGCACCCTTTCCGGGACAGGGACGAGAGGCTACACCTTC

J: TRBJ2-1
size: .
D: TRBD2
V: TRBV20-1
CDR3: CCFGRAIEQFF
DNA: TGCTGTTTCGGGAGGGCCATTGAGCAGTTCTTC

J: TRBJ2-7
size: .
D: .
V: TRBV5-1
CDR3: CASSLAVYLEGAKFGYEQYF
DNA: TGCGCCAGCAGCTTGGCCGTGTATTTGGAGGGGGCGAAATTCGGGTACGAGCAGTACTTC

J: TRBJ2-7
size: once
D: .
V: TRBV7-8
CDR3: CASSLSTGSYEQYF
DNA: TGTGCCAGCAGCTTAAGCACAGGGAGTTACGAGCAGTACTTC

J: TRBJ1-3
size: .
D: .
V: TRBV4-2
CDR3: CASSQQGFSGNTIYF
DNA: TGTGCCAGCAGCCAACAGGGATTCTCTGGAAACACCATATATTTT

J: TRBJ1-1
size: .
D: .
V: TRBV6-1
CDR3: CASSARTALNTEAFF
DNA: TGTGCCAGCAGTGCAAGGACAGCTTTAAACACTGAAGCTTTCTTT

J: TRBJ1-2
size: .
D: TRBD1
V: TRBV7-9
CDR3: CASSSPDRAHGYTF
DNA: TGTGCCAGCAGCTCCCCGGACAGGGCTCATGGCTACACCTTC

J: TRBJ1-1
size: .
D: TRBD1
V: TRBV6-5
CDR3: CASRTGGFGTEAFF
DNA: TGTGCCAGCAGAACAGGGGGATTTGGTACTGAAGCTTTCTTT

J: TRBJ1-4
size: .
D: .
V: TRBV5-1
CDR3: CASSLARGATNEKLFF
DNA: TGCGCCAGCAGCTTGGCGCGCGGTGCAACTAATGAAAAACTGTTTTTT

J: TRBJ2-1
size: .
D: .
V: TRBV20-1
CDR3: CSARGPSGQFF
DNA: TGCAGTGCTAGGGGTCCTTCGGGGCAGTTCTTC

J: TRBJ2-1
size: .
D: TRBD2
V: TRBV6-6
CDR3: CASSYGGGVRNEQFF
DNA: TGTGCCAGCAGTTACGGCGGGGGAGTACGCAATGAGCAGTTCTTC

J: TRBJ1-1
size: .
D: TRBD1
V: TRBV2
CDR3: CASGGQQNTEAFF
DNA: TGTGCCAGTGGGGGACAGCAGAACACTGAAGCTTTCTTT

J: TRBJ2-1
size: .
D: .
V: TRBV4-1
CDR3: CASSRLVPPYNEQFF
DNA: TGCGCCAGCAGCCGACTAGTTCCTCCGTACAATGAGCAGTTCTTC

J: TRBJ2-2
size: .
D: TRBD2
V: TRBV11-2
CDR3: CASSWTSGSPGELFF
DNA: TGTGCCAGCAGCTGGACTAGCGGGAGTCCCGGGGAGCTGTTTTTT

J: TRBJ1-2
size: .
D: .
V: TRBV6-5
CDR3: CASSYGQFYGYTF
DNA: TGTGCCAGCAGTTACGGACAGTTCTATGGCTACACCTTC

J: TRBJ2-3
size: .
D: TRBD2
V: TRBV9
CDR3: CASSASGGHSADTQYF
DNA: TGTGCCAGCAGCGCCTCGGGGGGGCATAGCGCAGATACGCAGTATTTT

J: TRBJ2-1
size: .
D: .
V: TRBV9
CDR3: CASSADRNSYNEQFF
DNA: TGTGCCAGCAGCGCAGACAGAAACTCCTACAATGAGCAGTTCTTC

J: TRBJ2-7
size: .
D: TRBD1
V: TRBV9
CDR3: CASSVEEGALSYEQYF
DNA: TGTGCCAGCAGCGTAGAAGAGGGGGCCTTGTCCTACGAGCAGTACTTC

J: TRBJ2-7
size: .
D: TRBD1
V: TRBV5-4
CDR3: CASSPRDSSYEQYF
DNA: TGTGCCAGCAGCCCCCGGGACAGCTCCTACGAGCAGTACTTC

J: TRBJ1-2
size: .
D: .
V: TRBV5-1
CDR3: CASSLRTENYGYTF
DNA: TGCGCCAGCAGCTTGCGGACAGAGAATTATGGCTACACCTTC